This passage covers 21 T cell receptor beta chains from one sample sequenced in a study of blood T cell repertoires in COVID-19. Sequenced by immunoSEQ multiplex PCR; TCRdb stores in-frame clones only, minus some. This sample has hundreds of thousands of clones, with approximately 90% found just once. Sequences were obtained from PBMCs or T cells enriched from blood (not recorded which). Receptors were obtained from a man aged 25 to 45 who had recovered from COVID-19.

The rearrangement joins TRBV11-2 to TRBJ2-7; 11 bases are a match to TRBD2. The CDR3 is 17 residues long. J was trimmed by 3 bases and V by 5 bases; bases with no gene match: 12. Germline V gene data show CDR1 as SGHAT and CDR2 as FQNNGV. The CDR3 coding sequence is TGTGCCAGCAGCCTAAAGCGGCTAGCGGGAGGACACTACGAGCAGTACTTC. This gives the protein CASSLKRLAGGHYEQYF.

V gene TRBV27 combines with J gene TRBJ1-5; TRBD1 agrees at 8 bases. This CDR3 is 14 amino acids long. J was trimmed by 5 bases and V by 5 bases; bases with no gene match: 5. Germline lookup yields CDR1 MNHEY and CDR2 SMNVEV (reference sequence). CDR3 nucleotides: TGTGCCAGCAGTATCCAGGGGGCTGATCAGCCCCAGCATTTT. Residues: CASSIQGADQPQHF.

The J gene is TRBJ1-5, the V gene TRBV10-3, with 12 bases lining up with TRBD1. The V and J ends lost 3 bases and 6 bases, in that order; junction bases with no gene match: 3. This CDR3 is built from 15 residues. From germline, CDR1 is ENHRY and CDR2 SYGVKD. The CDR3 sequence is CAISEGGQGAQPQHF. CDR3 nucleotides: TGTGCCATCAGTGAAGGGGGACAGGGGGCTCAGCCCCAGCATTTT.

The chain combines TRBV18 with TRBJ2-7, with D possibly being TRBD1 (6 bases). This CDR3 spans 14 amino acids. V was clipped by 6 bases and J by 3 bases, with 15 bases between them. The germline V gene has CDR1 KGHSH and CDR2 LQKENI. Written as DNA, the CDR3 is TGTGCCAGCTCCCCGGAGACAGGAAACTACGAGCAGTACTTC. This sequence encodes CASSPETGNYEQYF. The full variable domain, in which reference TRBV18 and TRBJ2-7 provide the parts outside the CDR3, is NAGVMQNPRHLVRRRGQEARLRCSPMKGHSHVYWYRQLPEEGLKFMVYLQKENIIDESGMPKERFSAEFPKEGPSILRIQQVVRGDSAAYFCASSPETGNYEQYFGPGTRLTVT.

The V gene is TRBV19, the J gene TRBJ1-6; a possible D gene is TRBD1 (6 bases). This CDR3 is built from 14 residues. V lost 6 bases and J 8 bases, leaving 14 bases between the germline ends. Germline assignment: CDR1 LNHDA and CDR2 SQIVND (reference sequence). CDR3 nucleotides: TGTGCCAGTAGATTGGATACAGGGTATTCACCCCTCCACTTT. As protein: CASRLDTGYSPLHF.

The chain links TRBV11-2 to TRBJ1-2, with 12 bases aligning to TRBD1. CDR3 size: 16 residues. V gave up 6 bases and J gave up 6 bases; unmatched junction bases: 11. CDR1 and CDR2 (germline): SGHAT, FQNNGV. CDR3 amino acids: CASRPGQGALGDGYTF. CDR3 coding DNA: TGTGCCAGCAGGCCGGGACAGGGGGCGTTAGGGGATGGCTACACCTTC.

The rearrangement uses TRBV2 and TRBJ2-1; 7 bases line up with TRBD2. There are 14 residues in the CDR3. Trimming at V came to 5 bases and at J to 3 bases, leaving 4 bases not matched to a gene. Germline CDR1 is SNHLY and CDR2 is FYNNEI. CDR3 in DNA: TGTGCCAGCAGTCCTCCTAGCGGCTACAATGAGCAGTTCTTC. Translating it yields CASSPPSGYNEQFF.

This chain connects TRBV19 to TRBJ1-5; D not resolved. There are 13 residues in the CDR3. V lost 3 bases and J lost 5, with 8 bases in between. Germline V lookup: CDR1 LNHDA, CDR2 SQIVND (reference sequence). CDR3 region: CASSIGRYQPQHF. Here the CDR3 DNA reads TGTGCCAGTAGTATCGGCAGGTATCAGCCCCAGCATTTT.

The V and J genes are TRBV12-5 and TRBJ2-1; 7 bases match TRBD2. The CDR3 runs to 17 residues. J gave up 3 bases and V 2 bases, and 10 bases lay outside the gene matches. Germline V lookup: CDR1 LGHNT, CDR2 FRNRAP. DNA for the CDR3: TGTGCTAGTGGTTTGCTCCACGGGGGGTCCGTCTACAATGAGCAGTTCTTC. This codes for CASGLLHGGSVYNEQFF.

The chain couples TRBV3-1 (or the pseudogene TRBV3-2) to TRBJ2-7; 10 positions agree with TRBD1. The length of the CDR3 is 16 residues. Trimming took 6 bases from V and 4 from J; bases not matched to a gene: 12. Germline V gene data show CDR1 as LGHDT and CDR2 as YNNKEL (reference sequence). The CDR3 reads CASSKTGGVGSYEQYF. In DNA, the CDR3 is TGTGCCAGCAGTAAGACAGGGGGCGTGGGATCGTACGAGCAGTACTTC.

The chain carries TRBV20-1 and TRBJ1-5, with unresolved D. This CDR3 has 15 residues. V lost 3 bases and J 5 bases, leaving 17 bases between the germline ends. Germline lookup yields CDR1 DFQATT and CDR2 SNEGSKA (reference sequence). The CDR3 reads CSASTLTARDQPQHF. DNA of the CDR3: TGCAGTGCTAGTACTCTCACAGCGCGGGATCAGCCCCAGCATTTT.

The rearrangement uses TRBV18 and TRBJ1-2; possible D gene TRBD1, 6 bases. The germline V and J ends were trimmed by 2 bases and 7 bases, with 14 bases remaining between them. CDR3 size: 14 residues. Germline-derived CDR1 and CDR2 are KGHSH and LQKENI. CDR3 nucleotide sequence: TGTGCCAGCTCACCAGGACAGCCCTCTGGTGGCTACACCTTC. It yields the protein CASSPGQPSGGYTF.

This clone has more than one count but fewer than ten. The chain is built from TRBV2 and TRBJ1-6; D is possibly TRBD1 (6 bases). CDR3 length equals 15 residues. Trimming removed 3 bases at V and 7 bases at J, with 13 bases between. Looked up from germline, CDR1 is SNHLY and CDR2 is FYNNEI. The CDR3 spells CASSEGAGENSPLHF. The CDR3 region has the DNA TGTGCCAGCAGTGAGGGGGCAGGGGAGAATTCACCCCTCCACTTT.

The V gene is TRBV5-8, the J gene TRBJ2-2; D not resolved. The germline gives CDR1 SGHTS, CDR2 YDEGEE. Trimming pared 0 bases from V and 1 base from J, leaving 4 bases between. This CDR3 is 14 amino acids long. The CDR3 sequence: CASSLGQNTGELFF. CDR3 nucleotides: TGTGCCAGCAGCTTGGGACAGAACACCGGGGAGCTGTTTTTT.

V gene TRBV5-4 combines with J gene TRBJ2-5, with D maybe TRBD2 (5 bases). The CDR3 runs to 13 residues. Trimming took 0 bases from V and 5 from J, leaving 8 bases between them. Germline V lookup: CDR1 SGHNT, CDR2 YYREEE (reference sequence). The CDR3, as DNA: TGTGCCAGCAGCTTGGCGGGGTTGGAGACCCAGTACTTC. Amino acids: CASSLAGLETQYF. Together with reference TRBV5-4 and TRBJ2-5, the CDR3 gives the full variable domain: ETGVTQSPTHLIKTRGQQVTLRCSSQSGHNTVSWYQQALGQGPQFIFQYYREEENGRGNFPPRFSGLQFPNYSSELNVNALELDDSALYLCASSLAGLETQYFGPGTRLLVL.

This chain connects TRBV18 to TRBJ1-5; TRBD1 aligns across 7 bases. This CDR3 has 15 amino acids. V was clipped by 4 bases and J by 1 base; unmatched bases: 4. The germline gives CDR1 KGHSH, CDR2 LQKENI. The CDR3 DNA reads TGTGCCAGCTCACTAGACAGGGCAAGCAATCAGCCCCAGCATTTT. This translates into CASSLDRASNQPQHF.

In its sample, this clone was seen once. J is TRBJ2-5 and V is TRBV30, with TRBD2 matching over 7 bases. V shed 4 bases and J 2 bases; nucleotides not matched to a gene: 28. The CDR3 is 21 amino acids. Germline values: CDR1 GTSNPN, CDR2 SVGIG (reference sequence). DNA for the CDR3: TGTGCCTGGAACCTTCCGGGACGAATCCTAACAACTAGCGCACCACAAGAGACCCAGTACTTC. It codes for CAWNLPGRILTTSAPQETQYF.

V and J are TRBV3-1 (or the pseudogene TRBV3-2) and TRBJ2-1; 11 nucleotides match TRBD2. Germline V gene data show CDR1 as LGHDT and CDR2 as YNNKEL (reference sequence). Trimming cost V 2 bases and J 10 bases; bases outside gene matches: 7. The CDR3 sequence is 15 residues long. The CDR3 sequence is CASSQNLAGGWEQFF. The CDR3, as DNA: TGTGCCAGCAGCCAAAATCTAGCGGGGGGCTGGGAGCAGTTCTTC.

The V gene is TRBV29-1, the J gene TRBJ1-3; perhaps TRBD1 as D (6 bases). CDR3 length equals 13 residues. Germline values: CDR1 SQVTM, CDR2 ANQGSEA. V was trimmed by 7 bases and J by 3 bases, leaving 13 bases between them. CDR3 nucleotide sequence: TGCAGCGCCCAGGGGTATAGTGGAAACACCATATATTTT. It encodes CSAQGYSGNTIYF.

The genes are TRBV7-9 and TRBJ2-1, with D unresolved. The length of the CDR3 is 15 residues. V shed 5 bases and J shed 0 bases, with 11 bases lying between them. Germline CDR1 reads SEHNR; CDR2 reads FQNEAQ (reference sequence). CDR3 residues: CASSNTEVSYNEQFF. Written as DNA, the CDR3 is TGTGCCAGCAGCAACACAGAAGTCTCCTACAATGAGCAGTTCTTC.

This chain links TRBV28 with TRBJ2-3; TRBD2 matches at 9 bases. The germline gives CDR1 MDHEN, CDR2 SYDVKM. V gave up 6 bases and J gave up 6 bases; unmatched junction bases: 7. The CDR3 covers 14 residues. The CDR3: CASRVAGVGDTQYF. Written as DNA, the CDR3 is TGTGCCAGCAGAGTAGCGGGAGTGGGCGATACGCAGTATTTT.